These 6 T cell receptor beta chains were all obtained from the same sample, sequenced in a study of T cell responses to AZD1222 COVID-19 vaccine. Method: immunoSEQ multiplex PCR; TCRdb's copy keeps in-frame clones and lacks some. This sample carries about 220,000 clones, 85% to 95% of them seen once, and the ten largest clones take 0.95% to 1.1%. This specimen was peripheral blood, taken on day 0 of MenACWY control vaccination. The receptors derive from an adult in good health.

As to this clone: The same CDR3 arises from other DNA sequences in this sample as well. This chain connects TRBV14 to TRBJ1-1; D uncertain. V was clipped by 2 bases and J by 0 bases, with 4 bases between them. Germline CDR1 reads SGHDN; CDR2 reads FVKESK. CDR3 length: 13 residues. This chain's CDR3 is CASSQSLNTEAFF. In DNA form, the CDR3 reads TGTGCCAGCAGCCAATCTCTGAACACTGAAGCTTTCTTT. Full variable domain (outside the CDR3, taken from reference TRBV14 and TRBJ1-1): EAGVTQFPSHSVIEKGQTVTLRCDPISGHDNLYWYRRVMGKEIKFLLHFVKESKQDESGMPNNRFLAERTGGTYSTLKVQPAELEDSGVYFCASSQSLNTEAFFGQGTRLTVV.

The V and J genes are TRBV7-9 and TRBJ2-5; D is uncertain. Germline loops: CDR1 SEHNR, CDR2 FQNEAQ (reference sequence). This CDR3 comprises 11 residues. V was cut by 3 bases and J by 5 bases, with 4 bases left in between. In DNA form, the CDR3 reads TGTGCCAGCAGCTTTTCTGAGACCCAGTACTTC. Protein sequence: CASSFSETQYF.

The rearrangement links TRBV6-5 to TRBJ2-5; the D call may be TRBD1 or TRBD2 (5 bases each). This CDR3 has 13 amino acids. V lost 5 bases and J lost 4, with 11 bases in between. The germline V gene has CDR1 MNHEY and CDR2 SVGAGI. The DNA of the CDR3 is TGTGCCAGCAGTCCTCCGGGACGAGAGACCCAGTACTTC. Translated: CASSPPGRETQYF.

This clone was recorded a few times. This chain uses TRBV10-3 with TRBJ2-7, with D unresolved. The CDR3 is made up of 11 amino acids. V shed 0 bases and J shed 6 bases, with 3 bases lying between them. Germline V gene lookup returns CDR1 ENHRY and CDR2 SYGVKD. CDR3 nucleotide sequence: TGTGCCATCAGTGAGTCGCGCGAGCAGTACTTC. Translating gives CAISESREQYF.

The chain links TRBV3-1 (or the pseudogene TRBV3-2) to TRBJ2-5; D gene ambiguous. V lost 5 bases and J 7 bases, leaving 11 bases between the germline ends. This CDR3 region has 12 residues. Germline V gene sequence: CDR1 LGHDT, CDR2 YNNKEL (reference sequence). CDR3 DNA sequence: TGTGCCAGCAGCTTCACGGACGGGACCCAGTACTTC. This codes for CASSFTDGTQYF.

This rearrangement joins TRBV7-6 to TRBJ1-1, with a possible D match to TRBD1 (5 bases). The V gene lost 7 bases and the J gene lost 2 bases, with 17 bases spanning the gap. The CDR3 is 15 amino acids. Germline CDR1 is SGHVS and CDR2 is FNYEAQ. DNA of the CDR3: TGTGCCAGCACCCAACAGGCAGGAGCCAACACTGAAGCTTTCTTT. This sequence encodes CASTQQAGANTEAFF.